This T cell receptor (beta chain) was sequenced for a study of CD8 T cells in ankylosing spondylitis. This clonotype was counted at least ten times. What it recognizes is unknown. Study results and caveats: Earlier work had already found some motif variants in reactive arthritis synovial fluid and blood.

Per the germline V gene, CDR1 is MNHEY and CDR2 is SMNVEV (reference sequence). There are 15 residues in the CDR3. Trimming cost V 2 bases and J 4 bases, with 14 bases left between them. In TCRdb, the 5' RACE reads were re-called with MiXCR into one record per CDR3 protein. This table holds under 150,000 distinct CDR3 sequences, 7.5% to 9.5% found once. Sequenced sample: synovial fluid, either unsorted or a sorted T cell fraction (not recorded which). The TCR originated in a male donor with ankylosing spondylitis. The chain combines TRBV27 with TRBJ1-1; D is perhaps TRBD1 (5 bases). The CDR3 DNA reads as TGTGCCAGCAGTTTAAACGGGGATCAGGGCACTGAAGCTTTCTTT. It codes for CASSLNGDQGTEAFF.